This T cell receptor beta chain is from a study of CD8 T cells in Susac syndrome. RNA, at about 0.45 to 1 ug, was reverse transcribed with random hexamers. The method of amplification for TCR beta CDR3 was immunoSEQ multiplex PCR, covering 54 Vbeta and 13 Jbeta. A single record per CDR3 protein comes from TCRdb applying MiXCR to the immunoSEQ multiplex PCR reads. The table has about 130,000 distinct CDR3 sequences, over 90% seen once. The CDR3 extends over 13 amino acids. The V and J ends lost 3 bases and 2 bases respectively, with 7 bases between them. Per the germline V gene, CDR1 is MDHEN and CDR2 is SYDVKM. Sequencing of TCR beta covered CD8+ and CD4+ T cells obtained from blood. Controls were drawn from healthy donors and were matched for age and sex. TEMRA cells were enriched by FACS, while CD8+ and CD4+ T cells were obtained through a negative isolation that was performed magnetically.

This sequence originates from a human donor in good health. Specimen: CD4+ T cells from PBMCs. The genes are TRBV28 and TRBJ2-5; D is undetermined. CDR3 bases: TGTGCCAGCAGTTTCCCGGGTCAAGAGACCCAGTACTTC. Amino acids: CASSFPGQETQYF.